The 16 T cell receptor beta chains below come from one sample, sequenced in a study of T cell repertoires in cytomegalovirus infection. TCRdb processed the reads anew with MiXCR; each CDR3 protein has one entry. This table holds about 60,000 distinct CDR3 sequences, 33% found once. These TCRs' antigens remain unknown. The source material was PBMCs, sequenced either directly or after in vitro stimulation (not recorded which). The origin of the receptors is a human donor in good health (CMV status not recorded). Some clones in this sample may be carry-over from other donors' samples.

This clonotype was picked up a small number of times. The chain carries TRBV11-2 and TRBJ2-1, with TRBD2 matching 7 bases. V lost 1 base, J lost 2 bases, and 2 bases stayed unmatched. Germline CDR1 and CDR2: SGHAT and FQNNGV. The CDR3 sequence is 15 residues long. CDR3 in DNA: TGTGCCAGCAGCTTAGTGGGAGGGACCTACAATGAGCAGTTCTTC. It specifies CASSLVGGTYNEQFF.

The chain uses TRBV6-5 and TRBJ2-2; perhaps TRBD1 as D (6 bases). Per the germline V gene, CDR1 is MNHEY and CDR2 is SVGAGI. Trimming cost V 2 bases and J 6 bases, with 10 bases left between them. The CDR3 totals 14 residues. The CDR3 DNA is TGTGCCAGCAGTTACGGGGGCGGCTCCGGGGAGCTGTTTTTT. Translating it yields CASSYGGGSGELFF.

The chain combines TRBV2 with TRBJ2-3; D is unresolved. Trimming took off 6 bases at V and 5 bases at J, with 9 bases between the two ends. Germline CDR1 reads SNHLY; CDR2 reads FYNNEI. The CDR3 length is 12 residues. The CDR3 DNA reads TGTGCCAGCAGGACGGACGGAGATACGCAGTATTTT. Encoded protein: CASRTDGDTQYF. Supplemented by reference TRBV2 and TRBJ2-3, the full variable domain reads EPEVTQTPSHQVTQMGQEVILRCVPISNHLYFYWYRQILGQKVEFLVSFYNNEISEKSEIFDDQFSVERPDGSNFTLKIRSTKLEDSAMYFCASRTDGDTQYFGPGTRLTVL.

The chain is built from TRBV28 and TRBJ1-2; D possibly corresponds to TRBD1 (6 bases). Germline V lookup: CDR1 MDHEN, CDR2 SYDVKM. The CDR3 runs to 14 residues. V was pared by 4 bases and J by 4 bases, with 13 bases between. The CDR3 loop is CASSSPTGSYGYTF. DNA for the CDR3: TGTGCCAGCAGTTCACCCACAGGGAGCTATGGCTACACCTTC.

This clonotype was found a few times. The CDR3 DNA sequence: TGTGCCAGTAGACAAACCGGGGGTTTCATTGATGAGCAGTTCTTC. Protein: CASRQTGGFIDEQFF. The chain recombines TRBV19 with TRBJ2-1; D perhaps matches TRBD2 (6 bases). V lost 6 bases, J lost 8 bases, and 20 bases lay in between. Germline V CDR1 and CDR2: LNHDA, SQIVND (reference sequence). This CDR3 region has 15 residues. The whole variable domain, remainder taken from reference TRBV19 and TRBJ2-1, is DGGITQSPKYLFRKEGQNVTLSCEQNLNHDAMYWYRQDPGQGLRLIYYSQIVNDFQKGDIAEGYSVSREKKESFPLTVTSAQKNPTAFYLCASRQTGGFIDEQFFGPGTRLTVL.

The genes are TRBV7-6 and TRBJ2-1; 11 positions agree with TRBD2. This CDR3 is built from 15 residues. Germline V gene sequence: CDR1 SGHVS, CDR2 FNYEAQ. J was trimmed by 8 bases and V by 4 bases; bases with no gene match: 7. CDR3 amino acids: CASSSRIAGGDEQFF. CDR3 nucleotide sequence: TGTGCCAGCAGCTCCCGTATAGCGGGAGGGGATGAGCAGTTCTTC.

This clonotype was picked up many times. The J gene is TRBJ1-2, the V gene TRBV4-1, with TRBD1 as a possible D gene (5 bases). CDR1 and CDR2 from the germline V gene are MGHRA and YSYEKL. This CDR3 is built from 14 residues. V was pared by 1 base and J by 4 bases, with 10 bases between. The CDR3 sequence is CASSQGSQGYGYTF. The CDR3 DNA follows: TGCGCCAGCAGCCAAGGGAGTCAGGGCTATGGCTACACCTTC.

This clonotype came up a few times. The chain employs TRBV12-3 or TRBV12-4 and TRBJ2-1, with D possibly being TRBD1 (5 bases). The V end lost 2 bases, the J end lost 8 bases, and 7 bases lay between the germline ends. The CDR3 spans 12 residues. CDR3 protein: CASSLRRDEQFF. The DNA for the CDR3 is TGTGCCAGCAGTTTACGCAGGGATGAGCAGTTCTTC.

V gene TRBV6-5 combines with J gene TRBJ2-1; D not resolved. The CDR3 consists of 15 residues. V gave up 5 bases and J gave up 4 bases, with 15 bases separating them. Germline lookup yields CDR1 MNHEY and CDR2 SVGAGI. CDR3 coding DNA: TGTGCCAGCAGTACCTCGACTGGAGCTTACAATGAGCAGTTCTTC. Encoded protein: CASSTSTGAYNEQFF.

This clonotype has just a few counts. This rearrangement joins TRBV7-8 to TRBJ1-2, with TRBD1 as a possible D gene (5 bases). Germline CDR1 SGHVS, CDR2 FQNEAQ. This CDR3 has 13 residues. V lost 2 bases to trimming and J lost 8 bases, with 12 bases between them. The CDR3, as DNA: TGTGCCAGCAGCTTAAGGGGTCCGGGAGGCTACACCTTC. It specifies CASSLRGPGGYTF.

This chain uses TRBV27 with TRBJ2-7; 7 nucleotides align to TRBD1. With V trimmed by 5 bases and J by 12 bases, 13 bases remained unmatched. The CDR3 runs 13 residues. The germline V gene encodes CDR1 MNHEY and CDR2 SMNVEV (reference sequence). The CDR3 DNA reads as TGTGCCAGCAGTCGACTGGGGACAGACCTTACGTACTTC. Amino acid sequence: CASSRLGTDLTYF.

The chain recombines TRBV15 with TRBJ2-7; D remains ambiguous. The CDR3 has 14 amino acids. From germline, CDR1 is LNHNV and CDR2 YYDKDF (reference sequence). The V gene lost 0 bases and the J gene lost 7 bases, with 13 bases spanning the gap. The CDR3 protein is CATSRDRAQGEQYF. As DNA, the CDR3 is TGTGCCACCAGCAGAGATCGTGCGCAAGGAGAGCAGTACTTC.

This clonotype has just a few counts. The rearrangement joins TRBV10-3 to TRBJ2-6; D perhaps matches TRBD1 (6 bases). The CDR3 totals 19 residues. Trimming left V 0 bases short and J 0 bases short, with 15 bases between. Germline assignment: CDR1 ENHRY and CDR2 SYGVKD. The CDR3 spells CAISESGHPQFSGANVLTF. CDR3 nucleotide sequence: TGTGCCATCAGTGAGTCGGGACACCCACAATTCTCTGGGGCCAACGTCCTGACTTTC.

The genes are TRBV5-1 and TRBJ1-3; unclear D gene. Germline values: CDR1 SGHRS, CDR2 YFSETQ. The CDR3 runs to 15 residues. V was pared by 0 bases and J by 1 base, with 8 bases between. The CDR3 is CASSLGFGSGNTIYF. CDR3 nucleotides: TGCGCCAGCAGCTTGGGGTTTGGATCTGGAAACACCATATATTTT.

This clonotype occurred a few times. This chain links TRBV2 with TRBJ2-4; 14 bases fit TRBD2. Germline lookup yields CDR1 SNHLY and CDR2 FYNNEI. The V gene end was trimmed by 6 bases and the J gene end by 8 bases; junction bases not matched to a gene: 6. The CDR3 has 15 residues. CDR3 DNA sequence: TGTGCCAGCAGAGGACTAGCGGGGGGCGGGGACATTCAGTACTTC. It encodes CASRGLAGGGDIQYF.

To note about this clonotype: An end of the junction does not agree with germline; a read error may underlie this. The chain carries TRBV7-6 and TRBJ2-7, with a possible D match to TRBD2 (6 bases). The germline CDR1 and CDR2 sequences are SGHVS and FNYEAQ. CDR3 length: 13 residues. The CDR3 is CASSQREERLSVF. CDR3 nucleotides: TGTGCCAGCAGCCAAAGGGAGGAGAGGCTGTCAGTGTTC.